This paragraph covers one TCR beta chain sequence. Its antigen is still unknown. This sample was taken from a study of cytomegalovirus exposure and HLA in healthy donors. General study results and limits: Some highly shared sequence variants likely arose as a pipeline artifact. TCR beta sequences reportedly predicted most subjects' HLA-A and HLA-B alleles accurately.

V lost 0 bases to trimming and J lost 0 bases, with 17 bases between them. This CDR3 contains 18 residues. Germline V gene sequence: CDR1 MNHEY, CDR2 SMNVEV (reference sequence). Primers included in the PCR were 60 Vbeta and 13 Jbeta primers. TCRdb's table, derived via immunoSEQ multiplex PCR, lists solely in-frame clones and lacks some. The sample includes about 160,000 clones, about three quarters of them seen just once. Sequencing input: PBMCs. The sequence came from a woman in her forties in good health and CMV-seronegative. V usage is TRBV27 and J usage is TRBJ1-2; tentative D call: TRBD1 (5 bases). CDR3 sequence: CASSLSSGEGVANYGYTF. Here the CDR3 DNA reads TGTGCCAGCAGTTTATCGAGCGGGGAAGGGGTAGCTAACTATGGCTACACCTTC.